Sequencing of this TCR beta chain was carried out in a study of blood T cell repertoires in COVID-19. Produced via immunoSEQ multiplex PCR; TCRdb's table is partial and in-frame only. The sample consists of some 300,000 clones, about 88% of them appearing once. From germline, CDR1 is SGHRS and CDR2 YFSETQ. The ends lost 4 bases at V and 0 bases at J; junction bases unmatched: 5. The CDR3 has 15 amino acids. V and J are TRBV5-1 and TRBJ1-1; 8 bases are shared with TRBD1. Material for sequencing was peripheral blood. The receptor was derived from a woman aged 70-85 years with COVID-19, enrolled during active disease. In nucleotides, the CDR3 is TGCGCCAGCAGCGCAGGGGGCGGCATGAACACTGAAGCTTTCTTT. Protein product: CASSAGGGMNTEAFF.